The T cell receptor beta chain under discussion was sequenced for a study of T-cell reconstitution after alpha-beta-depleted transplantation in children. There are 14 residues in the CDR3. Germline V gives CDR1 LGHDT, CDR2 YNNKEL (reference sequence). The germline V and J ends were trimmed by 3 bases and 2 bases, with 10 bases remaining between them. TCRbeta library construction was performed incorporating unique molecular identifiers. TCRdb fed the PCR reads into MiXCR, producing one record per CDR3 protein. The table shows around 380,000 distinct CDR3 sequences, with 11% occurring only once. This receptor was obtained from a human donor who donated a stem cell graft to a child with acute myeloid leukemia. The material sequenced was PBMCs from the stem cell graft donor, taken from the stem cell graft. V and J are TRBV3-1 and TRBJ2-5; tentatively, D is TRBD2 (5 bases). The CDR3 DNA reads as TGTGCCAGCAGCCAGAGGACGGGACAAGAGACCCAGTACTTC. Its protein product is CASSQRTGQETQYF.